Shown below are 7 T cell receptor beta chains from a single sample sequenced in a study of cytomegalovirus exposure and HLA in healthy donors. The PCR was carried out with 60 Vbeta primers and 13 Jbeta primers. Method: immunoSEQ multiplex PCR; TCRdb's copy keeps in-frame clones and lacks some. The data hold about 160,000 clones, with roughly four fifths observed a single time. The sequenced sample was PBMCs. The receptors derive from a girl aged 2 to 10 in good health and CMV-seropositive.

The chain has TRBV5-6 and TRBJ2-2; D ambiguous. From germline, CDR1 is SGHDT and CDR2 YYEEEE. This CDR3 comprises 17 residues. The V end lost 0 bases, the J end lost 4 bases, and 16 bases lay between the germline ends. The CDR3, as DNA: TGTGCCAGCAGCTTGGCTTCCAGGCGAGCTGTCACCGGGGAGCTGTTTTTT. Protein sequence: CASSLASRRAVTGELFF.

This chain uses TRBV5-4 with TRBJ2-7; the match to TRBD2 covers 8 bases. This CDR3 region has 14 residues. The ends lost 0 bases at V and 6 bases at J; junction bases unmatched: 5. The V gene's germline CDR1 is SGHNT and CDR2 YYREEE (reference sequence). In nucleotides, the CDR3 is TGTGCCAGCAGCTTGGGTGGGACTAGAGTCGAGCAGTACTTC. As protein: CASSLGGTRVEQYF. The variable domain in full, with the rest retrieved from reference TRBV5-4 and TRBJ2-7, is ETGVTQSPTHLIKTRGQQVTLRCSSQSGHNTVSWYQQALGQGPQFIFQYYREEENGRGNFPPRFSGLQFPNYSSELNVNALELDDSALYLCASSLGGTRVEQYFGPGTRLTVT.

This clone was found a few times. The chain carries TRBV7-9 and TRBJ2-7; TRBD2 matches at 15 bases. Germline trimming cut 1 base from V and 6 bases from J; bases unmatched to any gene: 7. Germline V lookup: CDR1 SEHNR, CDR2 FQNEAQ (reference sequence). There are 17 residues in the CDR3. Written as DNA, the CDR3 is TGTGCCAGCAGCTTAGGGACTAGCGGGAGGGAGAGGAGCGAGCAGTACTTC. Protein: CASSLGTSGRERSEQYF.

The J gene is TRBJ2-2, the V gene TRBV30, with 7 bases aligning to TRBD2. The CDR3 extends over 14 amino acids. Germline V gene data show CDR1 as GTSNPN and CDR2 as SVGIG (reference sequence). Germline trimming cut 4 bases from V and 1 base from J; bases unmatched to any gene: 3. The CDR3 DNA reads as TGTGCCTGGAAAGCGGGGTTGAACACCGGGGAGCTGTTTTTT. Encoded protein: CAWKAGLNTGELFF. The full variable domain, in which reference TRBV30 and TRBJ2-2 provide the parts outside the CDR3, is SQTIHQWPATLVQPVGSPLSLECTVEGTSNPNLYWYRQAAGRGLQLLFYSVGIGQISSEVPQNLSASRPQDRQFILSSKKLLLSDSGFYLCAWKAGLNTGELFFGEGSRLTVL.

The V and J genes are TRBV10-3 and TRBJ2-2; 13 bases map to TRBD2. Looked up from germline, CDR1 is ENHRY and CDR2 is SYGVKD. The J segment lost 4 bases and the V segment lost 0 bases, leaving 8 bases of the junction unmatched. This CDR3 contains 19 residues. The CDR3, as DNA: TGTGCCATCAGTGAGTCCACACTAGCGGGAGGGCCAGGCACCGGGGAGCTGTTTTTT. This translates into CAISESTLAGGPGTGELFF.

The gene calls are TRBV4-2 and TRBJ2-1, with 10 bases lining up with TRBD2. Germline V CDR1 and CDR2: LGHNA, YNFKEQ. V shed 1 base and J 6 bases; nucleotides not matched to a gene: 3. The CDR3 has 15 amino acids. DNA for the CDR3: TGTGCCAGCAGCCAAGTGCTAGCGGGGGTCAATGAGCAGTTCTTC. Protein sequence: CASSQVLAGVNEQFF.

The genes are TRBV25-1 and TRBJ2-7; 7 nucleotides match TRBD1. V lost 4 bases, J lost 4 bases, and 4 bases stayed unmatched. CDR1 and CDR2 (germline): MGHDK, SYGVNS. CDR3 length equals 13 residues. The CDR3 reads CASSGDREYEQYF. The CDR3 DNA sequence: TGTGCCAGCAGTGGGGACAGAGAGTACGAGCAGTACTTC.